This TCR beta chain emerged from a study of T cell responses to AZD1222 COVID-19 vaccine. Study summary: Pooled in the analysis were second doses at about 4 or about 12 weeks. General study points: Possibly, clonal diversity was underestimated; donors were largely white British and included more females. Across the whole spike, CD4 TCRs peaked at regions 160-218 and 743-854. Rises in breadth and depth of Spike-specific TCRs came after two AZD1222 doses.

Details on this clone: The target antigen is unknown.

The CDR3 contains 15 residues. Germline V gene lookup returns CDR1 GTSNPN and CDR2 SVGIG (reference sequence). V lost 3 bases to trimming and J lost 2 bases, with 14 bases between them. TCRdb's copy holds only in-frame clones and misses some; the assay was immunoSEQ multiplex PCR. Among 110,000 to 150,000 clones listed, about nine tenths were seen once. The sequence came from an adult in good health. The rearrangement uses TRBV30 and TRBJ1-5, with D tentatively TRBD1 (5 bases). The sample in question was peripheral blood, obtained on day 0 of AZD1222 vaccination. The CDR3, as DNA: TGTGCCTGGAGCGGAGGACGGGGGGGCAATCAGCCCCAGCATTTT. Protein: CAWSGGRGGNQPQHF.